The rows below give T cell receptor beta chains drawn from one sample of a study of T-cell reconstitution after alpha-beta-depleted transplantation in children. MiXCR, run by TCRdb on the PCR reads, gives a single entry per CDR3 protein. The sample has approximately 240,000 distinct CDR3 sequences; roughly a tenth are singletons. The specimen was PBMCs from the stem cell graft donor, collected from the stem cell graft. Receptors originate from a human donor who donated a stem cell graft to a child with SCID. Each CDR3 is given with its conserved first and last residue. Fields, in order: CDR3 protein, J gene, V gene.

CDR3 protein: CASSLGQGALDYGYTF; J gene: TRBJ1-2; V gene: TRBV7-9
CDR3 protein: CSASGQTNTEAFF; J gene: TRBJ1-1; V gene: TRBV20-1
CDR3 protein: CASSLVRSQPQHF; J gene: TRBJ1-5; V gene: TRBV7-2
CDR3 protein: CASSRDSQSYEQYF; J gene: TRBJ2-7; V gene: TRBV7-8
CDR3 protein: CTRRRANVLTF; J gene: TRBJ2-6; V gene: TRBV20-1
CDR3 protein: CASSLSAGAHEQFF; J gene: TRBJ2-1; V gene: TRBV7-3
CDR3 protein: CSAKGDPNIQYF; J gene: TRBJ2-4; V gene: TRBV20-1
CDR3 protein: CASSFRSGGTYNEQFF; J gene: TRBJ2-1; V gene: TRBV6-5
CDR3 protein: CASSPRQGASDAEAFF; J gene: TRBJ1-1; V gene: TRBV12-3/TRBV12-4
CDR3 protein: CASSSPRQGATEAFF; J gene: TRBJ1-1; V gene: TRBV7-8
CDR3 protein: CSARGQPFNQPQHF; J gene: TRBJ1-5; V gene: TRBV20-1
CDR3 protein: CASSPAEGADSPLHF; J gene: TRBJ1-6; V gene: TRBV18
CDR3 protein: CATSSRLASGADTQYF; J gene: TRBJ2-3; V gene: TRBV15
CDR3 protein: CASKGTQGNTEAFF; J gene: TRBJ1-1; V gene: TRBV5-1
CDR3 protein: CASSDGQPGTDTQYF; J gene: TRBJ2-3; V gene: TRBV2
CDR3 protein: CSARLGQTQYF; J gene: TRBJ2-5; V gene: TRBV20-1
CDR3 protein: CSVEEEGSVDQETQYF; J gene: TRBJ2-5; V gene: TRBV29-1
CDR3 protein: CASSPRVTLTYEQYF; J gene: TRBJ2-7; V gene: TRBV7-2
CDR3 protein: CASSLGKISYNEQFF; J gene: TRBJ2-1; V gene: TRBV7-9
CDR3 protein: CASSLGTGYDNSPLHF; J gene: TRBJ1-6; V gene: TRBV5-1
CDR3 protein: CASSSLGTAQETQYF; J gene: TRBJ2-5; V gene: TRBV5-1
CDR3 protein: CASSEGGGGETQYF; J gene: TRBJ2-5; V gene: TRBV9
CDR3 protein: CASSSKTGTGTDTQYF; J gene: TRBJ2-3; V gene: TRBV5-5
CDR3 protein: CASSLGSGLYEQYF; J gene: TRBJ2-7; V gene: TRBV7-2
CDR3 protein: CSARDPLTGKGAFF; J gene: TRBJ1-1; V gene: TRBV20-1
CDR3 protein: CASSLGTLAKNIQYF; J gene: TRBJ2-4; V gene: TRBV5-1
CDR3 protein: CSATHSRLPRPNEQFF; J gene: TRBJ2-1; V gene: TRBV20-1
CDR3 protein: CASSASGRNSGNTIYF; J gene: TRBJ1-3; V gene: TRBV9
CDR3 protein: CASSQYSGQGTGELFF; J gene: TRBJ2-2; V gene: TRBV5-1
CDR3 protein: CASSLYTGAGGTEAFF; J gene: TRBJ1-1; V gene: TRBV5-5
CDR3 protein: CASSQLGSTDTQYF; J gene: TRBJ2-3; V gene: TRBV14
CDR3 protein: CAISEEDPPDTQYF; J gene: TRBJ2-3; V gene: TRBV10-3
CDR3 protein: CASSRRDYNEQFF; J gene: TRBJ2-1; V gene: TRBV6-2/TRBV6-3
CDR3 protein: CTSCPLLQGNQPQHF; J gene: TRBJ1-5; V gene: TRBV3-1
CDR3 protein: CASSGHGKPYSPLHF; J gene: TRBJ1-6; V gene: TRBV28
CDR3 protein: CAISEWGGYTF; J gene: TRBJ1-2; V gene: TRBV10-3
CDR3 protein: CASSRGLAGGLNEQFF; J gene: TRBJ2-1; V gene: TRBV5-1
CDR3 protein: CSATRDRGRNNQPQHF; J gene: TRBJ1-5; V gene: TRBV20-1
CDR3 protein: CAVSPSGARRRYTDTQYF; J gene: TRBJ2-3; V gene: TRBV11-1
CDR3 protein: CASSGQPNSPLHF; J gene: TRBJ1-6; V gene: TRBV5-1
CDR3 protein: CASSLVEGNSPLHF; J gene: TRBJ1-6; V gene: TRBV5-1
CDR3 protein: CASSQWTGAYGYTF; J gene: TRBJ1-2; V gene: TRBV9
CDR3 protein: CAISELLGGAYQETQYF; J gene: TRBJ2-5; V gene: TRBV10-3
CDR3 protein: CASKRSGGAGTEAFF; J gene: TRBJ1-1; V gene: TRBV2
CDR3 protein: CASSGTSGGANEQFF; J gene: TRBJ2-1; V gene: TRBV6-1
CDR3 protein: CSANYLKYF; J gene: TRBJ2-3; V gene: TRBV20-1
CDR3 protein: CASSARGQNTEAFF; J gene: TRBJ1-1; V gene: TRBV6-1
CDR3 protein: CASSVGTDYNSPLHF; J gene: TRBJ1-6; V gene: TRBV5-1
CDR3 protein: CATSDPGHTGELFF; J gene: TRBJ2-2; V gene: TRBV24-1
CDR3 protein: CASILSSRTGELFF; J gene: TRBJ2-2; V gene: TRBV12-3/TRBV12-4
CDR3 protein: CSARPGALNEQYF; J gene: TRBJ2-7; V gene: TRBV20-1
CDR3 protein: CSARLAGRGGTQYF; J gene: TRBJ2-3; V gene: TRBV20-1
CDR3 protein: CSARGGGYPGEAFF; J gene: TRBJ1-1; V gene: TRBV20-1
CDR3 protein: CALGENTGELFF; J gene: TRBJ2-2; V gene: TRBV2
CDR3 protein: CSARIPRSGGQPQHF; J gene: TRBJ1-5; V gene: TRBV20-1